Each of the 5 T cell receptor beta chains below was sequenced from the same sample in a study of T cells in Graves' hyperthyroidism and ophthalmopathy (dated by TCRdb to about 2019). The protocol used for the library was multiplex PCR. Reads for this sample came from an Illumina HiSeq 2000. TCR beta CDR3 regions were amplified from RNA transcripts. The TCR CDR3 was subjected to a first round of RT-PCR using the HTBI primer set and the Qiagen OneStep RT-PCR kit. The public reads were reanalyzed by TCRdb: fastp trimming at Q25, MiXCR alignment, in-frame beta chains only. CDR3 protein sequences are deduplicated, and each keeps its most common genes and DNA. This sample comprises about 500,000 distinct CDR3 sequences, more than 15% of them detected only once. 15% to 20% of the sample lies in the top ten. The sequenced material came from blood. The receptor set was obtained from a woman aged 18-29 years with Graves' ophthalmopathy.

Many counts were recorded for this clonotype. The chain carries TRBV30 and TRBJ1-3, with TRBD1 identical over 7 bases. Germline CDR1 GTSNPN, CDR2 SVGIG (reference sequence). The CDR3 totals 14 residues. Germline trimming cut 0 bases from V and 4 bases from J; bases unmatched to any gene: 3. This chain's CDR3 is CAWSVPGQGNTIYF. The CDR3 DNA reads TGTGCCTGGAGTGTACCGGGACAGGGAAACACCATATATTTT.

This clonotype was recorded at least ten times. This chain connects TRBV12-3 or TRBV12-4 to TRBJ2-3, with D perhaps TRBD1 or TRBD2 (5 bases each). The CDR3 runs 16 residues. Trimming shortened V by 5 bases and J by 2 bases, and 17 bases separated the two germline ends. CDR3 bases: TGTGCCAGCAGTCCCATAGGGACCCATTACACAGATACGCAGTATTTT. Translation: CASSPIGTHYTDTQYF.

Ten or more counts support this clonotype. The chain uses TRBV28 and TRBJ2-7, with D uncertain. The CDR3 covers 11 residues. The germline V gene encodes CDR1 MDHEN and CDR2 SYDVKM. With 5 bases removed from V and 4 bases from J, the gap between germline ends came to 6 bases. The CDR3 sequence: CASSHRYEQYF. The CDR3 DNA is TGTGCCAGCAGTCACCGTTACGAGCAGTACTTC.

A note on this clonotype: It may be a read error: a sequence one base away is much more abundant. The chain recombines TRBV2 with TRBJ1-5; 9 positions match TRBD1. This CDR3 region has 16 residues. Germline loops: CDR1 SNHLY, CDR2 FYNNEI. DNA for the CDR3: TGTGCCAGCAGGGGCGGCCCGGGACAGGGAGATCAGTCCCAGCATTTT. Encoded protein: CASRGGPGQGDQSQHF. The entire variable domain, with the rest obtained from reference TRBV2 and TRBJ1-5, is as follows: EPEVTQTPSHQVTQMGQEVILRCVPISNHLYFYWYRQILGQKVEFLVSFYNNEISEKSEIFDDQFSVERPDGSNFTLKIRSTKLEDSAMYFCASRGGPGQGDQSQHFGDGTRLSIL.

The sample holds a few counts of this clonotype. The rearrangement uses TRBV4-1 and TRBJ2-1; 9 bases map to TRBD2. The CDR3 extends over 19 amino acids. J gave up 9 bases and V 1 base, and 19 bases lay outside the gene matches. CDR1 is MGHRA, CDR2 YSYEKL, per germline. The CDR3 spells CASSQGVFPWGGRAIEQFF. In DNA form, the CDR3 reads TGCGCCAGCAGCCAAGGCGTCTTTCCCTGGGGCGGGAGGGCGATTGAGCAGTTCTTC.